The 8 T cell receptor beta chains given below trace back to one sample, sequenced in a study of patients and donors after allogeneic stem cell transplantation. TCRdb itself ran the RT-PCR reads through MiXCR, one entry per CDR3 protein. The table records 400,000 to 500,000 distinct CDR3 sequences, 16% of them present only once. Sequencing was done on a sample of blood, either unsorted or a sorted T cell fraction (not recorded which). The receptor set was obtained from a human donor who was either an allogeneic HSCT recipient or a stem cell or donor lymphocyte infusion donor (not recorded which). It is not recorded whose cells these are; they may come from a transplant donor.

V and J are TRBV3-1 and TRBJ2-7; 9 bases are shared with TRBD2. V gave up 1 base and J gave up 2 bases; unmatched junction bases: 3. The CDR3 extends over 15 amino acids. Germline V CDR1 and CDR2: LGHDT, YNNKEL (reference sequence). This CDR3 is CASSQGRGGAYEQYF. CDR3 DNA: TGTGCCAGCAGCCAAGGGCGGGGGGGAGCCTACGAGCAGTACTTC.

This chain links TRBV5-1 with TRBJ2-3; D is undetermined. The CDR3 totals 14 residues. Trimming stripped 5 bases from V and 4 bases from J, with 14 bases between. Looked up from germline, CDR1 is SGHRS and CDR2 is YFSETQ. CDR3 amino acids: CASSFNKRADTQYF. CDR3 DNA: TGCGCCAGCAGTTTCAACAAGCGCGCAGATACGCAGTATTTT. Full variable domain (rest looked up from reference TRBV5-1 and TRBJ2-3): KAGVTQTPRYLIKTRGQQVTLSCSPISGHRSVSWYQQTPGQGLQFLFEYFSETQRNKGNFPGRFSGRQFSNSRSEMNVSTLELGDSALYLCASSFNKRADTQYFGPGTRLTVL.

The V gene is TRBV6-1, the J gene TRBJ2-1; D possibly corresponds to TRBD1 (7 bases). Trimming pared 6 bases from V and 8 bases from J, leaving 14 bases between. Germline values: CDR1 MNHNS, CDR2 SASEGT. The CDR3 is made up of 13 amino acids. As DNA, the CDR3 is TGTGCCAGCAGGCGCGGGACAGTCGATGAGCAGTTCTTC. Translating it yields CASRRGTVDEQFF.

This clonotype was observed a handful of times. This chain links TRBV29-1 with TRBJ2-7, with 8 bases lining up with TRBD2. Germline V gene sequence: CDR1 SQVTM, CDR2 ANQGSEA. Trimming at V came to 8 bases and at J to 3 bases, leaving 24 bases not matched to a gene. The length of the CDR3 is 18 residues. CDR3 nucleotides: TGCAGCTTCTCGGGTGGGGGGCCCGGGAGGGCCGCTCGCTACGAGCAGTACTTC. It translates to CSFSGGGPGRAARYEQYF.

This CDR3 is CASSLGTRASGELFF. The CDR3 coding sequence is TGTGCCAGCAGCTTAGGGACTAGGGCTTCCGGGGAGCTGTTTTTT. The chain employs TRBV7-3 and TRBJ2-2, with 8 bases fitting TRBD2. Germline V gene sequence: CDR1 SGHTA, CDR2 FQGTGA. Trimming cost V 2 bases and J 6 bases; bases outside gene matches: 5. The CDR3 has 15 amino acids.

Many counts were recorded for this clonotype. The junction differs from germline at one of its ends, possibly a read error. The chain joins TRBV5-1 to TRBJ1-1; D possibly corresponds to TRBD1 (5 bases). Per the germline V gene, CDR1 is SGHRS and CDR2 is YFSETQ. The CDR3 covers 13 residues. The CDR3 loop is CASSFQGNTEAFF. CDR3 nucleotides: TGTGCCAGCAGTTTCCAGGGGAACACTGAAGCTTTCTTT.

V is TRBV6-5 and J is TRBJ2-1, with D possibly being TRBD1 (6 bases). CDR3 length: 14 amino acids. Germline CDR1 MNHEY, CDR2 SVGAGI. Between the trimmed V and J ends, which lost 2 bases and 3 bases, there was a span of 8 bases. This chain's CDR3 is CASSYKDSYNEQFF. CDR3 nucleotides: TGTGCCAGCAGTTACAAGGACAGCTACAATGAGCAGTTCTTC.

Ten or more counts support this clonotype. In DNA, the CDR3 is TGTGCCAGCAGCGCGACAGGGACTGAAGCTTTCTTT. This encodes CASSATGTEAFF. The chain employs TRBV7-3 and TRBJ1-1, with 7 bases matching TRBD1. This CDR3 is 12 amino acids long. J lost 5 bases, V lost 5 bases, and 2 bases had no gene match. The germline CDR1 and CDR2 sequences are SGHTA and FQGTGA.